The rows below give T cell receptor beta chains drawn from one sample of a study of T cell changes during pregnancy in multiple sclerosis. Clones were sequenced by immunoSEQ multiplex PCR, and TCRdb holds only the in-frame ones, with some missing. The sample has roughly 100,000 clones; around 92% are singletons. The specimen was peripheral blood, collected in the second trimester of pregnancy. Source of these receptors: a female donor with multiple sclerosis, enrolled in a pregnancy study. Each CDR3 is given with its conserved first and last residue. A D gene is named only where the DNA matches it firmly. For some rows the clone size is stated as once, few or many, or as a class when expanded; others skip it.

DNA: TGTGCCAGCAGTTTAAGGGTGGGGGAGGAGGTCTTC
CDR3: CASSLRVGEEVF
J: TRBJ1-2
D: .
size: .
V: TRBV28

DNA: TGCAGCGTTGCTCCGGGCAATGAGCAGTTCTTC
CDR3: CSVAPGNEQFF
J: TRBJ2-1
D: .
size: .
V: TRBV29-1

DNA: TGTGCCAGCAGTTTTGAGCGGATTTACAATGAGCAGTTCTTC
CDR3: CASSFERIYNEQFF
J: TRBJ2-1
D: .
size: .
V: TRBV28

DNA: TGTGCCAGCAGCTTGGGACTAGCGGGAGCAGGGTACAATGAGCAGTTCTTC
CDR3: CASSLGLAGAGYNEQFF
J: TRBJ2-1
D: TRBD2
size: .
V: TRBV5-6

DNA: TGTGCCAGCAGCGTAGAAGGACTAGCGATCGGGGAGCTGTTTTTT
CDR3: CASSVEGLAIGELFF
J: TRBJ2-2
D: TRBD2
size: few
V: TRBV9

DNA: TGTGCCAGTAGTATAAGACTAGCGAAGAACAATGAGCAGTTCTTC
CDR3: CASSIRLAKNNEQFF
J: TRBJ2-1
D: TRBD2
size: few
V: TRBV19

DNA: TGCAGCGTTGAATGGGCTAGCGGGAATGGGGGAGAGACCCAGTACTTC
CDR3: CSVEWASGNGGETQYF
J: TRBJ2-5
D: TRBD2
size: .
V: TRBV29-1

DNA: TGTGCCAGCAGCTTCGGTAGACTAGCGGGAGTCTTCGCGAACACCGGGGAGCTGTTTTTT
CDR3: CASSFGRLAGVFANTGELFF
J: TRBJ2-2
D: TRBD2
size: .
V: TRBV5-8

DNA: TGTGCCAGCAGCTTTCGGACAGTCGAGCAGTACTTC
CDR3: CASSFRTVEQYF
J: TRBJ2-7
D: .
size: .
V: TRBV7-2

DNA: TGTGCCAGCAGCCCCGGGACACGGAGGAATGAAAAACTGTTTTTT
CDR3: CASSPGTRRNEKLFF
J: TRBJ1-4
D: .
size: .
V: TRBV25-1

DNA: TGTGCCAGCAGCAATCTAGCGGGAGGGCAAGAGACCCAGTACTTC
CDR3: CASSNLAGGQETQYF
J: TRBJ2-5
D: TRBD2
size: .
V: TRBV11-1

DNA: TGTGCCAGCAGCTTGCGGACAGGGTCCTCCTACGAGCAGTACTTC
CDR3: CASSLRTGSSYEQYF
J: TRBJ2-7
D: TRBD1
size: .
V: TRBV7-9

DNA: TGCGCCAGCAGCTTGGGCGCGGGAGTGTACACCGGGGAGCTGTTTTTT
CDR3: CASSLGAGVYTGELFF
J: TRBJ2-2
D: TRBD2
size: .
V: TRBV5-1

DNA: TGTGCCAGCAGTTACGACAGGGGGGGGACTGAAGCTTTCTTT
CDR3: CASSYDRGGTEAFF
J: TRBJ1-1
D: TRBD1
size: .
V: TRBV6-5

DNA: TGTGCCAGCAGCGTAGGTGGACTAGCGATCTACGAGCAGTACTTC
CDR3: CASSVGGLAIYEQYF
J: TRBJ2-7
D: TRBD2
size: .
V: TRBV9

DNA: TGTGCCAGCAGTTTGAGGGGGCCGAGCTCTGGAAACACCATATATTTT
CDR3: CASSLRGPSSGNTIYF
J: TRBJ1-3
D: TRBD1
size: .
V: TRBV27

DNA: TGTGCCAGCAGTGCACAGGGGGCTAGGGGCTACACCTTC
CDR3: CASSAQGARGYTF
J: TRBJ1-2
D: TRBD1
size: .
V: TRBV25-1

DNA: TGTGCCAGCTCTCCCGAATACAGGGGAACTAATGAAAAACTGTTTTTT
CDR3: CASSPEYRGTNEKLFF
J: TRBJ1-4
D: TRBD1
size: .
V: TRBV18

DNA: TGTGCCAGCAGCCCCCGACAGGGGACGAGCAAAAACATTCAGTACTTC
CDR3: CASSPRQGTSKNIQYF
J: TRBJ2-4
D: TRBD1
size: .
V: TRBV7-9

DNA: TGTGCCAGCTCACCAGACAGTCAAGAGACCCAGTACTTC
CDR3: CASSPDSQETQYF
J: TRBJ2-5
D: .
size: .
V: TRBV18

DNA: TGTGCCAGCAGCGCGACAGGTACTAATGAGCAGTTCTTC
CDR3: CASSATGTNEQFF
J: TRBJ2-1
D: .
size: .
V: TRBV7-3

DNA: TGTGCCAGCAGCAGGGGGGGGACTAGCGGGAGGTCCTCCTACAATGAGCAGTTCTTC
CDR3: CASSRGGTSGRSSYNEQFF
J: TRBJ2-1
D: TRBD2
size: .
V: TRBV11-3

DNA: TGTGCCAGCAGCCCGGGGTACGAGCAGTACTTC
CDR3: CASSPGYEQYF
J: TRBJ2-7
D: .
size: once
V: TRBV28

DNA: TGCAGCGGTTCGCGGGAGATGGATACGCAGTATTTT
CDR3: CSGSREMDTQYF
J: TRBJ2-3
D: TRBD2
size: .
V: TRBV29-1

DNA: TGTGCCAGCAGCTTGGCCAGCGACGGGAGGGTACCCACAGATACGCAGTATTTT
CDR3: CASSLASDGRVPTDTQYF
J: TRBJ2-3
D: TRBD2
size: .
V: TRBV5-8

DNA: TGTGCCAGCAGCCAACGACAGGGACTGAACACTGAAGCTTTCTTT
CDR3: CASSQRQGLNTEAFF
J: TRBJ1-1
D: TRBD1
size: once
V: TRBV14

DNA: TGTGCCAGCAGCTACGGGACTAGCGAGCCATCACGGTACTTC
CDR3: CASSYGTSEPSRYF
J: TRBJ2-5
D: TRBD2
size: .
V: TRBV7-9

DNA: TGCGCCAGCAGCCATGGACTAGCGGGAGGAGATACGCAGTATTTT
CDR3: CASSHGLAGGDTQYF
J: TRBJ2-3
D: TRBD2
size: .
V: TRBV5-1

DNA: TGTGCCAGCAGTCTTAGCGGGGGGATCGAGCAGTACTTC
CDR3: CASSLSGGIEQYF
J: TRBJ2-7
D: TRBD2
size: .
V: TRBV27

DNA: TGTGCCACCACCGACAGCTCATATGGCTACACCTTC
CDR3: CATTDSSYGYTF
J: TRBJ1-2
D: .
size: .
V: TRBV6-1

DNA: TGTGCCAGCAGTGAGGTCGGGAATCCGCCTCGGGAGCAGTACTTC
CDR3: CASSEVGNPPREQYF
J: TRBJ2-7
D: .
size: .
V: TRBV2

DNA: TGTGCCAGCAGCGTAGTCTCTCCCGACAGGGCTAATAACAACTATGGCTACACCTTC
CDR3: CASSVVSPDRANNNYGYTF
J: TRBJ1-2
D: TRBD1
size: .
V: TRBV9

DNA: TGTGCCAGCAGTGATAGGGGAGGGTACCAAGAGACCCAGTACTTC
CDR3: CASSDRGGYQETQYF
J: TRBJ2-5
D: TRBD2
size: .
V: TRBV25-1

DNA: TGTGCCAGCAGCGTGTCCGGGACAGATCACGAGCAGTACTTC
CDR3: CASSVSGTDHEQYF
J: TRBJ2-7
D: TRBD1
size: .
V: TRBV9

DNA: TGTGCCAGCAGTGCTCGGGGGGAGGGGCGGGGTGACATTCAGTACTTC
CDR3: CASSARGEGRGDIQYF
J: TRBJ2-4
D: TRBD2
size: .
V: TRBV6-1

DNA: TGTGCCATCAGCATAAGCGGACAGGGGAACACTGAAGCTTTCTTT
CDR3: CAISISGQGNTEAFF
J: TRBJ1-1
D: TRBD1
size: .
V: TRBV10-3

DNA: TGTGCCAGCAGTTTAGCCTACAGGAGCTCCTACGAGCAGTACTTC
CDR3: CASSLAYRSSYEQYF
J: TRBJ2-7
D: .
size: .
V: TRBV28

DNA: TGTGCCAGCAGCTCGCGGGACTCCCTCGCCCGACAAGAGACCCAGTACTTC
CDR3: CASSSRDSLARQETQYF
J: TRBJ2-5
D: .
size: .
V: TRBV5-6

DNA: TGTGCCATCAGTGACCTCTCCGGGGAGACCCAGTACTTC
CDR3: CAISDLSGETQYF
J: TRBJ2-5
D: .
size: .
V: TRBV10-3

DNA: TGTGCCAGCAGGGACAGGGGGTCGTGGAATGAGCAGTTCTTC
CDR3: CASRDRGSWNEQFF
J: TRBJ2-1
D: TRBD1
size: .
V: TRBV6-1

DNA: TGTGCCAGCAGCAAAACTTCCGGGACAGGGTATTACGAGCAGTACTTC
CDR3: CASSKTSGTGYYEQYF
J: TRBJ2-7
D: .
size: .
V: TRBV21-1

DNA: TGTGCCAGCAGTTCCCATAACACCGGGGAGCTGTTTTTT
CDR3: CASSSHNTGELFF
J: TRBJ2-2
D: .
size: .
V: TRBV9

DNA: TGTGCCATCAGTGCGTCGGACTCCCTTGGTGGCACCGGGGAGCTGTTTTTT
CDR3: CAISASDSLGGTGELFF
J: TRBJ2-2
D: .
size: .
V: TRBV10-3

DNA: TGTGCCAGCTCACCTCGCCGGACAGGGATTCCGCCGCTAAACACCGGGGAGCTGTTTTTT
CDR3: CASSPRRTGIPPLNTGELFF
J: TRBJ2-2
D: TRBD1
size: .
V: TRBV18

DNA: TGTGCTAGTGGCGAGGGGGTAGGGAACACCGGGGAGCTGTTTTTT
CDR3: CASGEGVGNTGELFF
J: TRBJ2-2
D: .
size: .
V: TRBV12-5

DNA: TGTGCCAGTAGTATCCCCCTAGGGGTTGGGGCCAACGTCCTGACTTTC
CDR3: CASSIPLGVGANVLTF
J: TRBJ2-6
D: .
size: .
V: TRBV19

DNA: TGTGCCAGCTCACCCGACTTGTTAGCCAAAAACATTCAGTACTTC
CDR3: CASSPDLLAKNIQYF
J: TRBJ2-4
D: .
size: .
V: TRBV18

DNA: TGTGCCAGCAGCTTAGAACGGGGGACCTACGAGCAGTACTTC
CDR3: CASSLERGTYEQYF
J: TRBJ2-7
D: .
size: .
V: TRBV7-9